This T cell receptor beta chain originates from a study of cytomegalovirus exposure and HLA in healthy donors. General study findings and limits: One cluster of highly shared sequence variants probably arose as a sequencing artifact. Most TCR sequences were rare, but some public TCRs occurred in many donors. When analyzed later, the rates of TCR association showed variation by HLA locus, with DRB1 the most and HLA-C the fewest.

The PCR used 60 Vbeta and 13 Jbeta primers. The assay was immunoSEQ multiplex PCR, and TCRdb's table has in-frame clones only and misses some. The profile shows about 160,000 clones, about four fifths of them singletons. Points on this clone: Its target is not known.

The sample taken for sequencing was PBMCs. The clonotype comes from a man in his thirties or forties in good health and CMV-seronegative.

The CDR3 nucleotides are TGCGCCAGCAGCCAATCCAGGGGGCGGAACACTGAAGCTTTCTTT. It encodes CASSQSRGRNTEAFF. The V and J genes are TRBV4-1 and TRBJ1-1; 8 nucleotides line up with TRBD1. The CDR3 runs to 15 residues. The V segment lost 2 bases and the J segment 1 base; nucleotides outside the gene matches: 3. CDR1 MGHRA and CDR2 YSYEKL come from the germline V gene.